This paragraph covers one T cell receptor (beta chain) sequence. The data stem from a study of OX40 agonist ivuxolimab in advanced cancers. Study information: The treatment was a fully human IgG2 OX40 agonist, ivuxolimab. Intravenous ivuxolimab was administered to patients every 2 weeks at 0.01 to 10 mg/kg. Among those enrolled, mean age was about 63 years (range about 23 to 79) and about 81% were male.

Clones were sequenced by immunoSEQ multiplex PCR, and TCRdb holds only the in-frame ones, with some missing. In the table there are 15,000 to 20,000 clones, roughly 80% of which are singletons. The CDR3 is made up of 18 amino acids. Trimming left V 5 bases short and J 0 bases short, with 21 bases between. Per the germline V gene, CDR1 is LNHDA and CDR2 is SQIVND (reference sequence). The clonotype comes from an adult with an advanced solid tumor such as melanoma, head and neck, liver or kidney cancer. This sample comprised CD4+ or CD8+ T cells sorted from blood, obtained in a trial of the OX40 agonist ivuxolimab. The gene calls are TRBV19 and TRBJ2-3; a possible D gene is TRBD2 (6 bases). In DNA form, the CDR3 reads TGTGCCAGTAGTCCACCCCAGGGACGTGGGGGGAGCACAGATACGCAGTATTTT. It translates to CASSPPQGRGGSTDTQYF.